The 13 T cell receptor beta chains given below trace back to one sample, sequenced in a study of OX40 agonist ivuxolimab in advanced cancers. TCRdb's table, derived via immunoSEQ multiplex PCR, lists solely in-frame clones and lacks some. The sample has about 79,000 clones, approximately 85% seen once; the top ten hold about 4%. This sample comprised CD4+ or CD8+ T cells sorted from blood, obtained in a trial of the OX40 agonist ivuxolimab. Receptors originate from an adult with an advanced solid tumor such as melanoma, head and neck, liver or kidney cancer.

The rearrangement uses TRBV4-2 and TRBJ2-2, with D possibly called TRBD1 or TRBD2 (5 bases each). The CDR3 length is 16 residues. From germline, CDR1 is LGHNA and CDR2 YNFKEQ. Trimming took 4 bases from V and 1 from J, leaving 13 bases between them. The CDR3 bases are TGTGCCAGCAGCCGATACCGGGACGGGAACACCGGGGAGCTGTTTTTT. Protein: CASSRYRDGNTGELFF.

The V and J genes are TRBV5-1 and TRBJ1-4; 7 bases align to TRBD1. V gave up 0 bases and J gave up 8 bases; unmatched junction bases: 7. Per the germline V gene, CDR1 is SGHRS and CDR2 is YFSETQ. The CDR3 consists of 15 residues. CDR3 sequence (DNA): TGCGCCAGCAGCTTGGAGGGGACAGAGGGCGAAAAACTGTTTTTT. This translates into CASSLEGTEGEKLFF.

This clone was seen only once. CDR3 nucleotide sequence: TGTGCCAGCAGTTCGACAGGGGCAAATCAGCCCCAGCATTTT. It specifies CASSSTGANQPQHF. This chain uses TRBV28 with TRBJ1-5; 8 bases agree with TRBD1. The CDR3 covers 14 residues. Germline CDR1 is MDHEN and CDR2 is SYDVKM. The ends lost 4 bases at V and 4 bases at J; junction bases unmatched: 3.

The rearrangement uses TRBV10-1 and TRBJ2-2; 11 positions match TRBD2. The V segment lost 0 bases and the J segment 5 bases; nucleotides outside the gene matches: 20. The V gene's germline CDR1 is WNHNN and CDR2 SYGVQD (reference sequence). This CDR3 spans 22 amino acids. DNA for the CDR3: TGCGCCAGCAGTGAGTCCCAAACCTGGACTAGCGGGCTAACCCAGGGAACCGGGGAGCTGTTTTTT. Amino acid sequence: CASSESQTWTSGLTQGTGELFF.

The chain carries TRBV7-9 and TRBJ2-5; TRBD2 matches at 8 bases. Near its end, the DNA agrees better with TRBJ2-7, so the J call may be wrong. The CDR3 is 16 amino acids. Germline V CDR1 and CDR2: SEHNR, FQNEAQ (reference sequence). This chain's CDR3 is CASSSREGVNTYEQYF. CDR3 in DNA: TGTGCCAGCAGCTCCCGGGAGGGGGTAAACACCTACGAGCAGTACTTC.

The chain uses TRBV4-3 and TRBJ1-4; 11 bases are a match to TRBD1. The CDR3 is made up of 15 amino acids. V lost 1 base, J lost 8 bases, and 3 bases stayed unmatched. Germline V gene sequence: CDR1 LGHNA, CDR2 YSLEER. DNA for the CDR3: TGCGCCAGCAGCCAAGGAGGGACAGGGGGGGAAAAACTGTTTTTT. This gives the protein CASSQGGTGGEKLFF.

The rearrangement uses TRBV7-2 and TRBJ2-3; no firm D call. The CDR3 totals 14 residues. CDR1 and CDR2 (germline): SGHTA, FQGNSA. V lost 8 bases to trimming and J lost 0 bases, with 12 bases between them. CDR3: CASQRSLSTDTQYF. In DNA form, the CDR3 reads TGTGCCAGCCAAAGGAGCTTGAGCACAGATACGCAGTATTTT.

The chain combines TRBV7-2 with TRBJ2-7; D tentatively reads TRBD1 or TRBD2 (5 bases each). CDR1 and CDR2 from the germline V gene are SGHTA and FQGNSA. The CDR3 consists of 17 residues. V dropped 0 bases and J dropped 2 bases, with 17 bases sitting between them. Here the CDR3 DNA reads TGTGCCAGCAGCTTAGCGGCCGGGACCACCCCAACCTACGAGCAGTACTTC. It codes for CASSLAAGTTPTYEQYF.

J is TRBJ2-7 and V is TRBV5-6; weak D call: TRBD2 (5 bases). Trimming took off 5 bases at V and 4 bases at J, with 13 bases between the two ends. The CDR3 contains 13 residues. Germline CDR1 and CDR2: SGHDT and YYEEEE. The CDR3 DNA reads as TGTGCCAGCAGTCGAGCGGATAATTACGAGCAGTACTTC. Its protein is CASSRADNYEQYF.

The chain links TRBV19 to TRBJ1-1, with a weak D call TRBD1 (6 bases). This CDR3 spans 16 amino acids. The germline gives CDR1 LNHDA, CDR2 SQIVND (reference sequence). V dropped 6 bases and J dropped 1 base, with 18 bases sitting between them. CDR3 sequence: CASSTSRQGQNTEAFF. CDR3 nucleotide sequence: TGTGCCAGTAGCACTTCCCGTCAGGGGCAGAACACTGAAGCTTTCTTT.

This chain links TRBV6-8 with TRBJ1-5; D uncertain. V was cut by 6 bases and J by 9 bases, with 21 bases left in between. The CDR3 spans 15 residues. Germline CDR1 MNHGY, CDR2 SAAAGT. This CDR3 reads CASRPGSPGNGPQHF. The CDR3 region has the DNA TGTGCCAGCAGACCCGGGAGCCCAGGAAATGGGCCCCAGCATTTT.

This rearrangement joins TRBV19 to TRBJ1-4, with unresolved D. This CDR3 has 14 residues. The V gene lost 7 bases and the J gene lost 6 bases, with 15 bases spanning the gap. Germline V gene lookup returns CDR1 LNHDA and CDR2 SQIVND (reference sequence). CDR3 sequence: CASNHGLFHEKLFF. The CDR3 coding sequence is TGTGCCAGTAATCATGGCCTTTTCCATGAAAAACTGTTTTTT.

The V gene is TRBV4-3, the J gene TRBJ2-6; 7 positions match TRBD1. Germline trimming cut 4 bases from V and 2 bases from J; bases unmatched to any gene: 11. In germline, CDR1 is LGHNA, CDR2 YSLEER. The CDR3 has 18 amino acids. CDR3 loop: CASSRSPQGTAGANVLTF. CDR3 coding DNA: TGCGCCAGCAGCCGATCCCCGCAAGGGACAGCTGGGGCCAACGTCCTGACTTTC.